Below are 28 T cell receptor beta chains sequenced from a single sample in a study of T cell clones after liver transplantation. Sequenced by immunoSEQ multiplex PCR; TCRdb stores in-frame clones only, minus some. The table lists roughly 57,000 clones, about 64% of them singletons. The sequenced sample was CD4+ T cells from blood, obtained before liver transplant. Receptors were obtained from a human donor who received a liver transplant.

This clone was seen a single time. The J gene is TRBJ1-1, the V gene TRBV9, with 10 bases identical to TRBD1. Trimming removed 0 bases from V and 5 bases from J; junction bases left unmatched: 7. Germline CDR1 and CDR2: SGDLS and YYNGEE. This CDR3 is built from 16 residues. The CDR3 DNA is TGTGCCAGCAGCGTAGGCGACAGGGGGCTAAGGACTGAAGCTTTCTTT. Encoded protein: CASSVGDRGLRTEAFF.

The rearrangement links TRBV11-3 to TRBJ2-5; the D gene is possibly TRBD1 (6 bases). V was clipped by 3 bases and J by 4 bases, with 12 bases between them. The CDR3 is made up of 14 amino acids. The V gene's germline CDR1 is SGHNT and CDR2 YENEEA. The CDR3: CASSLGGGTETQYF. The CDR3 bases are TGTGCCAGCAGCTTGGGTGGGGGCACAGAGACCCAGTACTTC.

The CDR3, as DNA: TGTGCCAGCAGGGAGGCGGGGGGGCCATCGAGCACCGGGGAGCTGTTTTTT. Translating it yields CASREAGGPSSTGELFF. J is TRBJ2-2 and V is TRBV9; 9 nucleotides match TRBD2. J gave up 4 bases and V 5 bases, and 12 bases lay outside the gene matches. The length of the CDR3 is 17 residues. Germline V lookup: CDR1 SGDLS, CDR2 YYNGEE.

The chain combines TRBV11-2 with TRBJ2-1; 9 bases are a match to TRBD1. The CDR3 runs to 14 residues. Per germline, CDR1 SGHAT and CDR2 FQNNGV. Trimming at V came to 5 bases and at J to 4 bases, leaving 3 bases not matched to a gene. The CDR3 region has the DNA TGTGCCAGCAGCCGGGACAGGGCTTACAATGAGCAGTTCTTC. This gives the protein CASSRDRAYNEQFF.

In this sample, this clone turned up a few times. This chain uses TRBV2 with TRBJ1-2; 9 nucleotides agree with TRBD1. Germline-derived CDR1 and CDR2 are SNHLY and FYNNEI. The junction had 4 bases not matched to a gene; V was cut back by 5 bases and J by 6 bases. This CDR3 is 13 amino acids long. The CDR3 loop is CASSFTGGDGYTF. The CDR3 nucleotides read TGTGCCAGCAGTTTCACAGGGGGCGATGGCTACACCTTC.

Here the CDR3 DNA reads TGCGCCAGCAAAGGGGACAGTAGCTCCTACGAGCAGTACTTC. Its translation: CASKGDSSSYEQYF. This rearrangement joins TRBV5-1 to TRBJ2-7; TRBD1 matches at 7 bases. The CDR3 totals 14 residues. Germline trimming cut 6 bases from V and 0 bases from J; bases unmatched to any gene: 6. Per the germline V gene, CDR1 is SGHRS and CDR2 is YFSETQ.

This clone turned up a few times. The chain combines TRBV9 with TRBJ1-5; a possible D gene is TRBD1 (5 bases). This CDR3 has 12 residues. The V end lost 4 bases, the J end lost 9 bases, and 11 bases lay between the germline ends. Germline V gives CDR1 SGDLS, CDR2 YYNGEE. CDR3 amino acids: CASSKGEGPQHF. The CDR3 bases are TGTGCCAGCAGCAAAGGGGAGGGGCCCCAGCATTTT.

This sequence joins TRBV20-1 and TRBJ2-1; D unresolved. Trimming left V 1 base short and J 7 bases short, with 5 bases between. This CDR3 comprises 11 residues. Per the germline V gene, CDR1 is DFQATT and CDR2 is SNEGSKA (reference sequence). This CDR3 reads CSARGRNEQFF. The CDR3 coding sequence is TGCAGTGCTAGAGGGAGAAATGAGCAGTTCTTC.

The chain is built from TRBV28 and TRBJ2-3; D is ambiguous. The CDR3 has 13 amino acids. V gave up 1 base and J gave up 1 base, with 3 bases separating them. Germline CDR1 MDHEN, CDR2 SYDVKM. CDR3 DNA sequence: TGTGCCAGCAGTTTATCTGGCACAGATACGCAGTATTTT. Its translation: CASSLSGTDTQYF.

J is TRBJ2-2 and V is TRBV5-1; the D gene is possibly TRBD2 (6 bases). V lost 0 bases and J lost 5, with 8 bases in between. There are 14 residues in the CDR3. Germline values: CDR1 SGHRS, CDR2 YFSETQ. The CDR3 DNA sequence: TGCGCCAGCAGCTTGGGGGAGGCGACCGGGGAGCTGTTTTTT. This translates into CASSLGEATGELFF.

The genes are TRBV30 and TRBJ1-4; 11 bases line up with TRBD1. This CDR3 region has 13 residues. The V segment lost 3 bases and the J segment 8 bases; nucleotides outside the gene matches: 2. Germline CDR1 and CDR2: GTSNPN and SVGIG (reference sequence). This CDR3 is CAWRDRGPEKLFF. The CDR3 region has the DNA TGTGCCTGGAGGGACAGGGGGCCCGAAAAACTGTTTTTT.

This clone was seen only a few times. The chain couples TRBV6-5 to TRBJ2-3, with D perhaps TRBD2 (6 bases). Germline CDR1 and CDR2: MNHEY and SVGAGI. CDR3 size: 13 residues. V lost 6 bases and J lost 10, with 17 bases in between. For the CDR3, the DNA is TGTGCCAGCAGCTTCGCGGGATTCGGGGCGCAGTATTTT. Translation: CASSFAGFGAQYF.

DNA of the CDR3: TGTGCCAGCAGCTTTTTGGGACAGGGACTCTACGAGCAGTACTTC. Its protein product is CASSFLGQGLYEQYF. The gene calls are TRBV11-1 and TRBJ2-7; TRBD1 aligns across 9 bases. Trimming at V came to 3 bases and at J to 3 bases, leaving 6 bases not matched to a gene. Per the germline V gene, CDR1 is SGHAT and CDR2 is FQDESV (reference sequence). The CDR3 is 15 residues long.

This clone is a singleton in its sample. CDR3 protein: CATSSTGSPLHF. In DNA, the CDR3 is TGTGCCACCAGCAGCACAGGGTCACCCCTCCACTTT. The chain couples TRBV15 to TRBJ1-6; a weak D match, TRBD1 (6 bases). V gave up 3 bases and J gave up 10 bases, with 7 bases separating them. The CDR3 has 12 amino acids. From germline, CDR1 is LNHNV and CDR2 YYDKDF (reference sequence).

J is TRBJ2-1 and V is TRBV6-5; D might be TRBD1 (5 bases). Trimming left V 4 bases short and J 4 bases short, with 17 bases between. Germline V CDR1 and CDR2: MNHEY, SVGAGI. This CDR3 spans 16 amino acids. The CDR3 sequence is CASSFTQGGPYNEQFF. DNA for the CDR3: TGTGCCAGCAGTTTCACCCAGGGTGGCCCTTACAATGAGCAGTTCTTC.

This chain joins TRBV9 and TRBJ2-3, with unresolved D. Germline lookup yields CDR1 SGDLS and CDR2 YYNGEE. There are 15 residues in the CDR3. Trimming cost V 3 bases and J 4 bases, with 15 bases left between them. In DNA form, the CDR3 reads TGTGCCAGCAGCGCCAATAGCCCCGGTTCAGATACGCAGTATTTT. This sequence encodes CASSANSPGSDTQYF.

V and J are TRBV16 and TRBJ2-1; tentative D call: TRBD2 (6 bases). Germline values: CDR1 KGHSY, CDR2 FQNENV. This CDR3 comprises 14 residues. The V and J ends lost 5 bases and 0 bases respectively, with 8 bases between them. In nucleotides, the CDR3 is TGTGCCAGCAGCTTAGCGGACTCCTACAATGAGCAGTTCTTC. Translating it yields CASSLADSYNEQFF.

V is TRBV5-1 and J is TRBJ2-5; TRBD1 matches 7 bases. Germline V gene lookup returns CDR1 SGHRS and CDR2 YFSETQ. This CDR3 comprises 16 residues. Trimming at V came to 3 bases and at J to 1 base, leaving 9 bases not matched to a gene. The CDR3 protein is CASSSTGTVAQETQYF. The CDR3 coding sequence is TGCGCCAGCAGCTCAACCGGGACAGTCGCCCAAGAGACCCAGTACTTC.

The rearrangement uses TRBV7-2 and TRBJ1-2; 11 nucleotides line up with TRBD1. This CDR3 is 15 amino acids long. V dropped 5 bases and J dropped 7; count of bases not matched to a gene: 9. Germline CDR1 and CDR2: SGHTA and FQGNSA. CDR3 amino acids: CASSPRTGGLGGYTF. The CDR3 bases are TGTGCCAGCAGCCCCAGGACAGGGGGCCTTGGTGGCTACACCTTC.

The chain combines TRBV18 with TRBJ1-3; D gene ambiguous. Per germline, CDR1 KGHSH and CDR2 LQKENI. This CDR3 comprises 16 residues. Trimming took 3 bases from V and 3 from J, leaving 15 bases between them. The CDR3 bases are TGTGCCAGCTCACCCGCCGGAGGGCAAGGTGGAAACACCATATATTTT. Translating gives CASSPAGGQGGNTIYF. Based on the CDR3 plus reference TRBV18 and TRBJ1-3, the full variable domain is NAGVMQNPRHLVRRRGQEARLRCSPMKGHSHVYWYRQLPEEGLKFMVYLQKENIIDESGMPKERFSAEFPKEGPSILRIQQVVRGDSAAYFCASSPAGGQGGNTIYFGEGSWLTVV.

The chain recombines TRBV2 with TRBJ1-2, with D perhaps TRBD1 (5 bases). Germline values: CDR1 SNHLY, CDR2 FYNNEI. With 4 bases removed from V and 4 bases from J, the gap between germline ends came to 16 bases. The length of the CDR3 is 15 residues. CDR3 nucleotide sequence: TGTGCCAGCAGTGGATGGGGCGATCAGAGCTATGGCTACACCTTC. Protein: CASSGWGDQSYGYTF.

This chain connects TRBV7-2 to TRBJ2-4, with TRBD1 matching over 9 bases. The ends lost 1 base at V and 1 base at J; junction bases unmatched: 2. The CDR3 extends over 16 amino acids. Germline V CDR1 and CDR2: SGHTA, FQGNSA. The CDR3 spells CASSLGQGVAKNIQYF. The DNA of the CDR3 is TGTGCCAGCAGCTTAGGACAGGGGGTTGCCAAAAACATTCAGTACTTC.

CDR3 protein: CASSFSGTGIYEQYF. CDR3 DNA sequence: TGTGCCAGCAGTTTCTCCGGGACAGGGATCTACGAGCAGTACTTC. This chain links TRBV27 with TRBJ2-7, with 9 bases lining up with TRBD1. J gave up 3 bases and V 3 bases, and 6 bases lay outside the gene matches. Germline lookup yields CDR1 MNHEY and CDR2 SMNVEV (reference sequence). The CDR3 totals 15 residues.

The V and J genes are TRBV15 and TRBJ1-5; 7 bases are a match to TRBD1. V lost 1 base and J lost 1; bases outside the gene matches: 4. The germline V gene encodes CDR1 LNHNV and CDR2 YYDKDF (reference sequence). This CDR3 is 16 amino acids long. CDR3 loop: CATSRGGQSSNQPQHF. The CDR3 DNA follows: TGTGCCACCAGCAGAGGGGGACAGAGCAGCAATCAGCCCCAGCATTTT.

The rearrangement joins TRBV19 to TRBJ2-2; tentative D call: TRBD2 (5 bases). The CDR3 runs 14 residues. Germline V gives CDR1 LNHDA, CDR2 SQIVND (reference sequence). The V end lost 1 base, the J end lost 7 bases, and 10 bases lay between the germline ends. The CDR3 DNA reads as TGTGCCAGTAGTATAGCGGACGGAGGCGGGGAGCTGTTTTTT. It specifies CASSIADGGGELFF.

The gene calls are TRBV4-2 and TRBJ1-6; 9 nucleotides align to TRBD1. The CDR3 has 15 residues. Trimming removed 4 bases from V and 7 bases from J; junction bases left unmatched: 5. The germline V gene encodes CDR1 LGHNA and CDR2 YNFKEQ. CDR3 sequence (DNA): TGTGCCAGCAGCCCGGGACAGGGTGGGAATTCACCCCTCCACTTT. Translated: CASSPGQGGNSPLHF.

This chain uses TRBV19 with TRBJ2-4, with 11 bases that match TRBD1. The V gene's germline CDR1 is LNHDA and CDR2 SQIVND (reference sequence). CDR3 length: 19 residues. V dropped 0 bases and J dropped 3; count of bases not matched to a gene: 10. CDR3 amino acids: CASSIEGTGGPFGKNIQYF. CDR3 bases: TGTGCCAGTAGTATAGAAGGGACAGGGGGTCCGTTTGGCAAAAACATTCAGTACTTC.

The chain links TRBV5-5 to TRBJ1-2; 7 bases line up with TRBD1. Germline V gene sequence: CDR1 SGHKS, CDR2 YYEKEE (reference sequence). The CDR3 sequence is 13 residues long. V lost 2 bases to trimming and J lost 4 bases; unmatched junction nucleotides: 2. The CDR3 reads CASSFQGGYGYTF. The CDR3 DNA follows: TGTGCCAGCAGCTTTCAGGGGGGCTATGGCTACACCTTC.